Sequencing of this T cell receptor (beta chain) was carried out in a study of human T cells and chemical hapten exposure. Overall study context: Sensitization used 2% DPC on approximately 2 cm by approximately 2 cm upper inner arm skin.

Trimming took 5 bases from V and 3 from J, leaving 8 bases between them. Germline-derived CDR1 and CDR2 are SQVTM and ANQGSEA. The CDR3 covers 12 residues. In its sample, this clonotype was seen many times. As to time point: patch test 2, 6 weeks after DPC sensitization. This sample's treatment: therapeutic diphenylcyclopropenone sensitization with weekly scalp DPC. Total RNA was isolated from whole blood that had not been fractionated. TCRdb called the RACE reads again in MiXCR, with one record for every CDR3 protein. This table holds 70,000 to 95,000 distinct CDR3 sequences, 5% to 8.5% found once. The source was whole blood, collected in connection with sensitization to the hapten diphenylcyclopropenone (DPC). This sequence was found in a woman under 40 with alopecia areata. Some clones in this sample may be carry-over from other donors' samples. This chain uses TRBV29-1 with TRBJ1-5; D unclear. CDR3 amino acids: CSVRDINQPQHF. The CDR3 DNA sequence: TGCAGCGTTCGGGATATCAATCAGCCCCAGCATTTT.